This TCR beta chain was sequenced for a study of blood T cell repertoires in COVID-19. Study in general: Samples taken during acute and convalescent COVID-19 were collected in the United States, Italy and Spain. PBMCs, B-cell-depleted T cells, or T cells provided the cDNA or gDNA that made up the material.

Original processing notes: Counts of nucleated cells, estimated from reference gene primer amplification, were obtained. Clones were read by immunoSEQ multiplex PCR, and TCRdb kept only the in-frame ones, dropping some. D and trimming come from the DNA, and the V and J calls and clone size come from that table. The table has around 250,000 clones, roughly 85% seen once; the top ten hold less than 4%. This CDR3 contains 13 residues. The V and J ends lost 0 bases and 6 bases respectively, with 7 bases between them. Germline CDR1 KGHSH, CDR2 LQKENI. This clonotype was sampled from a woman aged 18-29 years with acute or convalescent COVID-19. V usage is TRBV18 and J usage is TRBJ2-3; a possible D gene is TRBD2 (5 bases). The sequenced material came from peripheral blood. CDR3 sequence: CASSPPSGDTQYF. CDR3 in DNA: TGTGCCAGCTCACCACCATCGGGGGATACGCAGTATTTT.